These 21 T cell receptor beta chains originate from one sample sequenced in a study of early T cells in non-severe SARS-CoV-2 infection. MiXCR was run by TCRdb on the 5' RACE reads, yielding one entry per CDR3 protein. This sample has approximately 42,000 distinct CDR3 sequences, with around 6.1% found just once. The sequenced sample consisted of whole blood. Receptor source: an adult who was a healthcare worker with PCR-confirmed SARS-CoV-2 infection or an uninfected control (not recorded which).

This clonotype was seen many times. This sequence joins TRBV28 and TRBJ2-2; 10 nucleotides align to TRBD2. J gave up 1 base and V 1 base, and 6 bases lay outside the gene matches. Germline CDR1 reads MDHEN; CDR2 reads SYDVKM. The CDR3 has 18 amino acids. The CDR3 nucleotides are TGTGCCAGCAGTTTATCTAGCGGGGGACAGTTGAACACCGGGGAGCTGTTTTTT. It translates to CASSLSSGGQLNTGELFF.

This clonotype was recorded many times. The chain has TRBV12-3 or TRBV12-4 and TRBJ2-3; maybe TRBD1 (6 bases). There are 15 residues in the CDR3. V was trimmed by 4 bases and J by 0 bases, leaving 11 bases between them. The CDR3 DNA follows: TGTGCCAGCAGTTCACAGGGTCCTAGCACAGATACGCAGTATTTT. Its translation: CASSSQGPSTDTQYF.

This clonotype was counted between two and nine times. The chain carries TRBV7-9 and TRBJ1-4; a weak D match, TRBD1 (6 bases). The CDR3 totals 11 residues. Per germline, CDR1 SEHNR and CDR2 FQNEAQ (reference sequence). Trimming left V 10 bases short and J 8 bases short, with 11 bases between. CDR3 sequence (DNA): TGTGCCATTCGAGGGGGGGAAAAACTGTTTTTT. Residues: CAIRGGEKLFF. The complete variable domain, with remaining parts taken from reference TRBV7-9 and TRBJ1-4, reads DTGVSQNPRHKITKRGQNVTFRCDPISEHNRLYWYRQTLGQGPEFLTYFQNEAQLEKSRLLSDRFSAERPKGSFSTLEIQRTEQGDSAMYLCAIRGGEKLFFGSGTQLSVL.

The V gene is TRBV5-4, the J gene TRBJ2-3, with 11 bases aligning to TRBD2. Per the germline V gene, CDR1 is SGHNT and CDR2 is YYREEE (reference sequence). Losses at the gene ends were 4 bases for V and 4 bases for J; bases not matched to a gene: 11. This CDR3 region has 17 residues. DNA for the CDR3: TGTGCCAGCAGCCGGACGTCACTAGCGGGGGCCGCAGATACGCAGTATTTT. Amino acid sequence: CASSRTSLAGAADTQYF.

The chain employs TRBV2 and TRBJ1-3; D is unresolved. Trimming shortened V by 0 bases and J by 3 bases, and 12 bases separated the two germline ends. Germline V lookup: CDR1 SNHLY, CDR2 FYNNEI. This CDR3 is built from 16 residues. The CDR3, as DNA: TGTGCCAGCAGTGAAGCGCTTAGGAGTTTTGGAAACACCATATATTTT. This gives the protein CASSEALRSFGNTIYF.

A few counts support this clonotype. The CDR3 DNA is TGCAGTGCCAGGACAGGGCAGGGCACCGGGGAGCTGTTTTTT. Encoded protein: CSARTGQGTGELFF. V is TRBV20-1 and J is TRBJ2-2, with TRBD1 matching 8 bases. Germline lookup yields CDR1 DFQATT and CDR2 SNEGSKA (reference sequence). The ends lost 6 bases at V and 4 bases at J; junction bases unmatched: 7. The CDR3 extends over 14 amino acids.

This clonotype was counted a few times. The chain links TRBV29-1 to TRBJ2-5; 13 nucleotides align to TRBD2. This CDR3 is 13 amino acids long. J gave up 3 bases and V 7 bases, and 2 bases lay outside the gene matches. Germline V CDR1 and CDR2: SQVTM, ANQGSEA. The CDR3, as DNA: TGCAGCGCAGGGACTAGCGGGGAAGAGACCCAGTACTTC. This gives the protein CSAGTSGEETQYF.

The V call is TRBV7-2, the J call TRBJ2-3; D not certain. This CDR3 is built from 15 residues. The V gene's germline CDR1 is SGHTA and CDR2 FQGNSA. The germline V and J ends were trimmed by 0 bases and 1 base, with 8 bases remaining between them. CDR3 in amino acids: CASSLAPWGTDTQYF. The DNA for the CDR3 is TGTGCCAGCAGCTTAGCACCATGGGGCACAGATACGCAGTATTTT.

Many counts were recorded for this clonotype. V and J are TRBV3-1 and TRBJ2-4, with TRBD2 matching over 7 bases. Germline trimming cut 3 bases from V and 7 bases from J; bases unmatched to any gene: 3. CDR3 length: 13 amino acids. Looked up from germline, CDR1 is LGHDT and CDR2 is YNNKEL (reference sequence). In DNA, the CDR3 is TGTGCCAGCAGCCATCAGGGAGGGAACATTCAGTACTTC. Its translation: CASSHQGGNIQYF.

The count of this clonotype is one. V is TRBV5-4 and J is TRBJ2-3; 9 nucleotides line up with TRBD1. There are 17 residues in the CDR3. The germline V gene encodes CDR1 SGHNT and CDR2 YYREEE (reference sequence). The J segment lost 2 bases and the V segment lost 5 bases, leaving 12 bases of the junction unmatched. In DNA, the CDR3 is TGTGCCAGCAGATATCGAGGGACAGGGAGGACCACAGATACGCAGTATTTT. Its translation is CASRYRGTGRTTDTQYF. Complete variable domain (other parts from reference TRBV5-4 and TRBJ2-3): ETGVTQSPTHLIKTRGQQVTLRCSSQSGHNTVSWYQQALGQGPQFIFQYYREEENGRGNFPPRFSGLQFPNYSSELNVNALELDDSALYLCASRYRGTGRTTDTQYFGPGTRLTVL.

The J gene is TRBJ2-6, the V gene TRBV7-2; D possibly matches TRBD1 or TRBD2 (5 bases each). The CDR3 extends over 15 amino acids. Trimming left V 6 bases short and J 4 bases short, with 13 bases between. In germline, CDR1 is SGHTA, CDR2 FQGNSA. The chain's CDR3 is CASSLRGPGANVLTF. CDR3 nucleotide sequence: TGTGCCAGCAGTCTTAGGGGACCCGGGGCCAACGTCCTGACTTTC.

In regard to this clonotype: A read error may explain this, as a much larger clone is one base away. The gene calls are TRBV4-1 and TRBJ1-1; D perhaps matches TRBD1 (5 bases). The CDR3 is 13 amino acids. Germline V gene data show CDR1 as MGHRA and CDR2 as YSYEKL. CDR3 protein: CASSRGANTEALF. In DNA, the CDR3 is TGCGCCAGCAGCCGTGGGGCGAACACTGAAGCTCTCTTT.

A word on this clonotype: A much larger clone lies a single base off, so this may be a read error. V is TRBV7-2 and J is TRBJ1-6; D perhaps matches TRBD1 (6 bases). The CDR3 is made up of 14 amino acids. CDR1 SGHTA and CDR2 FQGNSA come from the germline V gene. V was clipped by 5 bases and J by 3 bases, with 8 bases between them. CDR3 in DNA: TGTGCCAGCAGCCCACAGGGCTATAATTCACCCCTCCACTTT. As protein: CASSPQGYNSPLHF.

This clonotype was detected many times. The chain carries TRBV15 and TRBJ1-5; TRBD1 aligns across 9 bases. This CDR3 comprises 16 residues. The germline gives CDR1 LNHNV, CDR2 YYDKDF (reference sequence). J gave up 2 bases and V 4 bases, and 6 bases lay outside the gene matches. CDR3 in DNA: TGTGCCACCAGCACGACGGACAGGGGAGGCAATCAGCCCCAGCATTTT. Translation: CATSTTDRGGNQPQHF.

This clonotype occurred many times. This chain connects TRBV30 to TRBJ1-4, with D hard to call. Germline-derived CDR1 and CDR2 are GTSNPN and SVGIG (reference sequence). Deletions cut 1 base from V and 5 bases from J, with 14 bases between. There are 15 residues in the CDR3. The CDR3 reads CAWSAGNNLNEKLFF. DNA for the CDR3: TGTGCCTGGAGTGCGGGAAACAATTTGAATGAAAAACTGTTTTTT.

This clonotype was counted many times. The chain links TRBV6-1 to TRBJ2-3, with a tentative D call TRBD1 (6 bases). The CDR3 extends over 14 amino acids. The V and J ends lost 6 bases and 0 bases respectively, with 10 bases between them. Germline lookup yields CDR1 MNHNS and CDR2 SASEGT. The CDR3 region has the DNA TGTGCCAGCAGGTGGACAGCTAGCACAGATACGCAGTATTTT. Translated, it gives CASRWTASTDTQYF.

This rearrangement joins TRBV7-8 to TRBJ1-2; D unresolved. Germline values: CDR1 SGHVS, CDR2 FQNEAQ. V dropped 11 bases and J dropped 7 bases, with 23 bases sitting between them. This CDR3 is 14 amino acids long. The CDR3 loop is CARRRALWGVGYTF. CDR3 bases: TGTGCCCGACGTCGGGCCCTTTGGGGAGTTGGCTACACCTTC. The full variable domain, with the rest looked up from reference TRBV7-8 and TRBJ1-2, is GAGVSQSPRYKVAKRGQDVALRCDPISGHVSLFWYQQALGQGPEFLTYFQNEAQLDKSGLPSDRFFAERPEGSVSTLKIQRTQQEDSAVYLCARRRALWGVGYTFGSGTRLTVV.

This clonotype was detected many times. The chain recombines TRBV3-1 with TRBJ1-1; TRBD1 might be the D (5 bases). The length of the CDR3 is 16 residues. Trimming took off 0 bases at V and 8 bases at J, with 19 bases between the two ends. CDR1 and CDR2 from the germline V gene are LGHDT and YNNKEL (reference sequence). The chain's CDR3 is CASSQERGTFGSEAFF. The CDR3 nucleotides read TGTGCCAGCAGCCAAGAGAGAGGGACTTTCGGTTCGGAAGCTTTCTTT. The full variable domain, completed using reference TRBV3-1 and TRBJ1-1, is DTAVSQTPKYLVTQMGNDKSIKCEQNLGHDTMYWYKQDSKKFLKIMFSYNNKELIINETVPNRFSPKSPDKAHLNLHINSLELGDSAVYFCASSQERGTFGSEAFFGQGTRLTVV.

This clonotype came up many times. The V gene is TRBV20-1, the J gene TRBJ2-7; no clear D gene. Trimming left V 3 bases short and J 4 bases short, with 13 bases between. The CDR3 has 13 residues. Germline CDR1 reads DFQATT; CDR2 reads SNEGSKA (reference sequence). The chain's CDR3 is CSASLTQNYEQYF. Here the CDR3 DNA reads TGCAGTGCTAGTCTAACACAGAATTACGAGCAGTACTTC.

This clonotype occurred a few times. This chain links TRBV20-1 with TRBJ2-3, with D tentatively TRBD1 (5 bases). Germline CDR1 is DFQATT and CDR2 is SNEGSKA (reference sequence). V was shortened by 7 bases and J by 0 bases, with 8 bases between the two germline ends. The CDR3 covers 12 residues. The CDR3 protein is CSGSGSTDTQYF. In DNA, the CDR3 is TGCAGTGGTTCAGGGAGCACAGATACGCAGTATTTT.

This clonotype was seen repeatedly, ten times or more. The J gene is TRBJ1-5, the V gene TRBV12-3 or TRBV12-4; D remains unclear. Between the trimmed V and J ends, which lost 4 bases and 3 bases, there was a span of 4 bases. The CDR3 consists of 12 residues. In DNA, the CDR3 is TGTGCCAGCAGTTCCCACAATCAGCCCCAGCATTTT. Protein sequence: CASSSHNQPQHF.